This section outlines one T cell receptor (beta chain) sequence together with its context. What it binds is not known. Healthy Caucasian individuals from Russia aged about 6 to 95 served as donors. Primers used in a second PCR of about 7 to 12 cycles were a sample-barcoded 5' primer and a J-beta primer mix. The study obtained at least 3 million CDR3-containing paired-end reads from every sample. Each CDR3 protein is one row after TCRdb ran MiXCR on the 5' RACE reads. The sample has 2 million or so distinct CDR3 sequences, approximately 50% seen once. This record comes from a study of blood T cells in healthy people across ages. Notes on the study in general: Relative to aged donors, long-lived donors carried more naive CD4+ cells and displayed higher diversity.

Looked up from germline, CDR1 is MNHEY and CDR2 is SVGAGI. The CDR3 is made up of 13 amino acids. The V gene lost 8 bases and the J gene lost 2 bases, with 12 bases spanning the gap. The rearrangement uses TRBV6-5 and TRBJ2-5; D is perhaps TRBD1 (5 bases). The TCR originated in a woman aged 40 to 50 in good health. Sequenced material: blood. The CDR3, as DNA: TGTGCCAGCGCCGCAGGGCAGCAAGAGACCCAGTACTTC. It specifies CASAAGQQETQYF.